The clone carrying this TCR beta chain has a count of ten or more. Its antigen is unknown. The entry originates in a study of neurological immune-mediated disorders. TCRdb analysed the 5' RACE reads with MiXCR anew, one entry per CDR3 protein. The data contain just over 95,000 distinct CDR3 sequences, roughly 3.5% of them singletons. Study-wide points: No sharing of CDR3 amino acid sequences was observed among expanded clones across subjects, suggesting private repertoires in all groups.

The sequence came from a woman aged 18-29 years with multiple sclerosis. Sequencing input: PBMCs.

The CDR3 protein is CASSSSGLSSYNEQFF. CDR3 sequence (DNA): TGCGCCAGCAGCTCGTCGGGCCTAAGCTCCTACAATGAGCAGTTCTTC. The chain couples TRBV5-1 to TRBJ2-1; D unresolved. Germline-derived CDR1 and CDR2 are SGHRS and YFSETQ. This CDR3 contains 16 residues. Trimming shortened V by 3 bases and J by 0 bases, and 13 bases separated the two germline ends. Based on the CDR3 plus reference TRBV5-1 and TRBJ2-1, the full variable domain is KAGVTQTPRYLIKTRGQQVTLSCSPISGHRSVSWYQQTPGQGLQFLFEYFSETQRNKGNFPGRFSGRQFSNSRSEMNVSTLELGDSALYLCASSSSGLSSYNEQFFGPGTRLTVL.